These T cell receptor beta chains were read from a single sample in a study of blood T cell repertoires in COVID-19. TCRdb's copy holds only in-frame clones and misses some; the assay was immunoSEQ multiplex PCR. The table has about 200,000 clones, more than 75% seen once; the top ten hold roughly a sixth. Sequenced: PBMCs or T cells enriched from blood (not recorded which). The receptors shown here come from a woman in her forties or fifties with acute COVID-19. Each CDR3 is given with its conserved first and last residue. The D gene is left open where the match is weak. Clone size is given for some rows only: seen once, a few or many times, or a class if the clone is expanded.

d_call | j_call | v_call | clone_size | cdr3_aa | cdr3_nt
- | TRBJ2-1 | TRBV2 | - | CASRPQNLNEQFF | TGTGCCAGCAGGCCACAAAACCTCAATGAGCAGTTCTTC
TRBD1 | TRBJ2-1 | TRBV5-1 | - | CASSLVPQGVSYNEQFF | TGCGCCAGCAGCTTGGTTCCCCAGGGGGTCTCCTACAATGAGCAGTTCTTC
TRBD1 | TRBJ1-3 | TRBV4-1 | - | CASSQVKDRGNTIYF | TGCGCCAGCAGCCAAGTCAAGGACAGGGGAAACACCATATATTTT
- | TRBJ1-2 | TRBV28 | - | CASRELDRAYGYTF | TGTGCCAGCAGGGAACTCGACAGAGCCTATGGCTACACCTTC
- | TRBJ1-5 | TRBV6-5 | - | CASRGRANNQPQHF | TGTGCCAGCAGAGGCAGGGCTAACAATCAGCCCCAGCATTTT
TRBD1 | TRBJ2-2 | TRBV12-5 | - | CASGLGQGFTGELFF | TGTGCTAGTGGTTTGGGACAGGGCTTCACCGGGGAGCTGTTTTTT
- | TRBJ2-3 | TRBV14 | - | CASSHPSGLTDTQYF | TGTGCCAGCAGCCACCCCTCGGGGTTGACAGATACGCAGTATTTT
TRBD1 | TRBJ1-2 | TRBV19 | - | CASRTGGDGYTF | TGTGCCAGCCGGACAGGGGGGGATGGCTACACCTTC
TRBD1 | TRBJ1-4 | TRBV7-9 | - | CASSFTPGQMDEKLFF | TGTGCCAGCAGCTTTACTCCGGGACAGATGGATGAAAAACTGTTTTTT
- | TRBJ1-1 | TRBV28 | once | CASKIQGVGTEAFF | TGTGCCAGCAAAATACAGGGAGTTGGGACTGAAGCTTTCTTT
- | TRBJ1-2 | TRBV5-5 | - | CASSWGGANYGYTF | TGTGCCAGCAGCTGGGGAGGGGCTAACTATGGCTACACCTTC
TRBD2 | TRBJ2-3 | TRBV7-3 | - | CASSVTSGGAPDTQYF | TGTGCCAGCAGCGTCACTAGCGGGGGGGCCCCAGATACGCAGTATTTT
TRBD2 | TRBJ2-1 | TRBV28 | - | CASRPAGTSGGFEQFF | TGTGCCAGCAGACCAGCCGGGACTAGCGGGGGGTTCGAGCAGTTCTTC
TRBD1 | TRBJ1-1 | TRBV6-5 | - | CASSPGQGTEAFF | TGTGCCAGCAGTCCCGGACAGGGCACTGAAGCTTTCTTT
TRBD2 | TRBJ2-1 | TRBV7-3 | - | CASSPSGGAHNEQFF | TGTGCCAGCAGCCCTAGCGGGGGGGCCCACAATGAGCAGTTCTTC
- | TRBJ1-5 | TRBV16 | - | CASGLLQDQPQHF | TGTGCCAGCGGCCTCCTTCAGGATCAGCCCCAGCATTTT
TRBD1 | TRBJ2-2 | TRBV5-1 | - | CASSLAYQPPPGDRVAGELFF | TGCGCCAGCAGCTTGGCGTACCAACCCCCTCCGGGGGACAGGGTGGCCGGGGAGCTGTTTTTT
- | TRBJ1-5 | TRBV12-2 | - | CASRYGQNSNQPQHF | TGTGCAAGTCGCTACGGACAGAATAGCAATCAGCCCCAGCATTTT
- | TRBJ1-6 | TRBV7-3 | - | CASSLTGAPYNSPLHF | TGTGCCAGCAGCTTAACGGGGGCGCCCTATAATTCACCCCTCCACTTT
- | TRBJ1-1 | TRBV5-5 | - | CASSPWTVNTEAFF | TGTGCCAGCAGCCCGTGGACTGTGAACACTGAAGCTTTCTTT
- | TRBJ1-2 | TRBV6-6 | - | CASRPRQGSSSGYTF | -
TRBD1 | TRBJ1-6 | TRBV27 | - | CASSLRGQINSPLHF | TGTGCCAGCAGTTTAAGGGGACAGATTAATTCACCCCTCCACTTT
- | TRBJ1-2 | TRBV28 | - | CASTGSNYGYTF | TGTGCCAGCACCGGGTCCAACTATGGCTACACCTTC
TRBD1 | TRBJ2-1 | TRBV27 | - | CASSLEGQVFYNEQFF | TGTGCCAGCAGTTTAGAGGGACAGGTATTCTACAATGAGCAGTTCTTC
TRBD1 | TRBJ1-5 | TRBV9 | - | CASSVGVGTGGAGQPQHF | TGTGCCAGCAGCGTAGGGGTGGGGACAGGGGGCGCGGGACAGCCCCAGCATTTT
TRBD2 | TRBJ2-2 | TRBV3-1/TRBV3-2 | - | CASSQVLTSGGPINTGELFF | TGTGCCAGCAGCCAAGTTTTGACTAGCGGGGGCCCAATCAACACCGGGGAGCTGTTTTTT
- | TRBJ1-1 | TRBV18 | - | CASSSQGVEAFF | TGTGCCAGCTCATCACAAGGGGTTGAAGCTTTCTTT
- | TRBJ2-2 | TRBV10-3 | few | CATPGHTGELFF | TGTGCCACCCCAGGTCACACCGGGGAGCTGTTTTTT
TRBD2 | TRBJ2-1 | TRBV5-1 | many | CASSLTGLDSYNEQFF | TGCGCCAGCAGCTTGACGGGACTAGACTCCTACAATGAGCAGTTCTTC
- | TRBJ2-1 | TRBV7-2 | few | CASSTRTGSNNEQFF | TGTGCCAGCAGCACCCGCACAGGGTCGAACAATGAGCAGTTCTTC